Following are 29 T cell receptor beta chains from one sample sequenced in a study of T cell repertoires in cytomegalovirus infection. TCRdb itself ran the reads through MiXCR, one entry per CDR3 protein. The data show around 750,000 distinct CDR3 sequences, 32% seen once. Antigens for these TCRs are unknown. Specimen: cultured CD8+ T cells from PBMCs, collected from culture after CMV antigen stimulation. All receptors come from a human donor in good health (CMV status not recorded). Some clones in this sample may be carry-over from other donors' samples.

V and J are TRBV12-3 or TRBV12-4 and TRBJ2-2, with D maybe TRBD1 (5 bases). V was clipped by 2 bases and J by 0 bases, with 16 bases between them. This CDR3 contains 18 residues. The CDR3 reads CASSLRQGYLANTGELFF. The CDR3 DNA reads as TGTGCCAGCAGTTTAAGGCAGGGCTACCTCGCGAACACCGGGGAGCTGTTTTTT.

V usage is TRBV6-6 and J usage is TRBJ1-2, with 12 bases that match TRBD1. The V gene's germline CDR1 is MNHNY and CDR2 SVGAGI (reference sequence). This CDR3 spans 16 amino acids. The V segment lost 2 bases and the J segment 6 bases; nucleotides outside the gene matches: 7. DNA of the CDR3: TGTGCCAGCAGTTACCGGGACAGGGGGCGTTTGGATGGCTACACCTTC. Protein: CASSYRDRGRLDGYTF.

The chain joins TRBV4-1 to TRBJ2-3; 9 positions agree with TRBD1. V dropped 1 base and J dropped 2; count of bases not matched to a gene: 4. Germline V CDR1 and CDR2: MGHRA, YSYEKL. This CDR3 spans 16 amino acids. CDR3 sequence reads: CASSQVQGASTDTQYF. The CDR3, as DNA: TGCGCCAGCAGCCAAGTACAGGGGGCCTCCACAGATACGCAGTATTTT.

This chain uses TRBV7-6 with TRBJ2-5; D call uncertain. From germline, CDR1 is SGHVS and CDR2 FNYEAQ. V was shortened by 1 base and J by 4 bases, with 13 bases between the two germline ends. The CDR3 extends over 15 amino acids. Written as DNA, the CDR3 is TGTGCCAGCAGCTTAGAGGCCGATTATACAGAGACCCAGTACTTC. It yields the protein CASSLEADYTETQYF.

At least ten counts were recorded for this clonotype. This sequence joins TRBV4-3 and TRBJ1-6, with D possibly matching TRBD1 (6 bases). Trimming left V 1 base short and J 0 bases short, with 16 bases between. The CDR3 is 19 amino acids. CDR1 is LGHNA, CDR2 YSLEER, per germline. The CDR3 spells CASSQGGRQAYSYNSPLHF. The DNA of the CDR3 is TGCGCCAGCAGCCAAGGGGGCCGACAGGCTTACTCCTATAATTCACCCCTCCACTTT.

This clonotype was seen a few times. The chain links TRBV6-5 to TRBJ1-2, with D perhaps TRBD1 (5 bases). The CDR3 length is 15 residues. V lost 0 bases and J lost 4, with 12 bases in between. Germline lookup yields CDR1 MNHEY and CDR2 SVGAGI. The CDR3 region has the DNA TGTGCCAGCAGTTACTCACGGGACGCTAGCTATGGCTACACCTTC. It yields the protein CASSYSRDASYGYTF.

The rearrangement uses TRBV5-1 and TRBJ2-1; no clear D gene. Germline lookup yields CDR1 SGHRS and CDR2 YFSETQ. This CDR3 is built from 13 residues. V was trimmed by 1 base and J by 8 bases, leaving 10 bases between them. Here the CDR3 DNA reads TGCGCCAGCAGCTTGCTTAGTCACCATGAGCAGTTCTTC. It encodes CASSLLSHHEQFF.

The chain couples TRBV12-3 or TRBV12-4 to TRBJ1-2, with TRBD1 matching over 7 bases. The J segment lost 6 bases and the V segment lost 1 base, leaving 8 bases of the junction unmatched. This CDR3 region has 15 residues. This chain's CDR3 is CASSLGYRGSDGYTF. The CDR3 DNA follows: TGTGCCAGCAGTTTAGGATACAGGGGCTCGGATGGCTACACCTTC.

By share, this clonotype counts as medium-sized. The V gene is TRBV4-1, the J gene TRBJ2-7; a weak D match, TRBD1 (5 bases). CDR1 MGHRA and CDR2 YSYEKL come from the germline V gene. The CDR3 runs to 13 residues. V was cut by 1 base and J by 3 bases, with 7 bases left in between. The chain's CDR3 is CASSQVDNYEQYF. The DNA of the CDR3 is TGCGCCAGCAGCCAAGTGGACAACTACGAGCAGTACTTC.

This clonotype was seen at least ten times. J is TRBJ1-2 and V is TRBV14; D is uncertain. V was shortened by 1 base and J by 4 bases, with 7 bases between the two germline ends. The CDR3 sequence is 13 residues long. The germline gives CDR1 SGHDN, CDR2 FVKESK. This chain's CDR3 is CASSQGTFYGYTF. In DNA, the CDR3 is TGTGCCAGCAGCCAAGGGACCTTCTATGGCTACACCTTC.

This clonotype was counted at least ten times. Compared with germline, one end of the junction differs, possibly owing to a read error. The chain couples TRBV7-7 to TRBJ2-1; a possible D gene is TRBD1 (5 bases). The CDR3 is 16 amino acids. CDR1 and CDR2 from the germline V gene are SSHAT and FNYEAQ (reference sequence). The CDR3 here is CASSLGAESSYNEQFF. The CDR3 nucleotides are TGTGCTAGCAGCTTAGGGGCTGAGAGCTCCTACAATGAGCAGTTCTTC.

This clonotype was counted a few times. CDR3 in amino acids: CASSATGTGDYEQYV. CDR3 coding DNA: TGTGCCAGCAGCGCGACCGGGACAGGGGACTACGAGCAGTACGTC. The gene calls are TRBV28 and TRBJ2-7, with TRBD1 identical over 10 bases. The V gene end was trimmed by 6 bases and the J gene end by 3 bases; junction bases not matched to a gene: 8. Germline CDR1 MDHEN, CDR2 SYDVKM. This CDR3 has 15 residues.

The CDR3, as DNA: TGCGCCAGCAGCCAAGGGAAATGGAAGGGGGAGAACTCTGGGGCCAACGTCCTGACTTTC. Protein: CASSQGKWKGENSGANVLTF. The chain is built from TRBV4-3 and TRBJ2-6; D perhaps matches TRBD1 (6 bases). In germline, CDR1 is LGHNA, CDR2 YSLEER. V lost 1 base, J lost 0 bases, and 19 bases lay in between. The CDR3 is 20 amino acids.

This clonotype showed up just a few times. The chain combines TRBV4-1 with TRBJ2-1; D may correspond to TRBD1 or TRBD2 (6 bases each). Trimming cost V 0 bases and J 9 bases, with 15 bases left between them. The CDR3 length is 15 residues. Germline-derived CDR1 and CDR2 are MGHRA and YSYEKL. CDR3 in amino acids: CASSQEQGGSGEQFF. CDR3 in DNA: TGCGCCAGCAGCCAAGAACAGGGAGGATCCGGTGAGCAGTTCTTC.

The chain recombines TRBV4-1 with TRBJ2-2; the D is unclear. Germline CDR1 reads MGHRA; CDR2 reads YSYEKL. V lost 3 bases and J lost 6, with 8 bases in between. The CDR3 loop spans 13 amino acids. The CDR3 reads CASSQIGPGELFF. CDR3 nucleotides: TGCGCCAGCAGCCAGATAGGACCCGGGGAGCTGTTTTTT.

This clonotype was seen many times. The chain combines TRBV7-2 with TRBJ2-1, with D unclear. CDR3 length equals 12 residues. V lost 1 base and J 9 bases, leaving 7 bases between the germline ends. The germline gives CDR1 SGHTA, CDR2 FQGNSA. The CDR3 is CASSLDPREQFF. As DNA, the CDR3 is TGTGCCAGCAGCTTAGACCCCCGTGAGCAGTTCTTC.

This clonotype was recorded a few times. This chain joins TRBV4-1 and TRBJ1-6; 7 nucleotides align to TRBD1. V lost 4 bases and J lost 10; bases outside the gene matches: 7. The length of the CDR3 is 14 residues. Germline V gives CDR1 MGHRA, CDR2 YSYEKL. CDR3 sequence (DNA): TGCGCCAGCAGCCTCGGACAGGTTAACTCACCCCTCCACTTT. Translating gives CASSLGQVNSPLHF.

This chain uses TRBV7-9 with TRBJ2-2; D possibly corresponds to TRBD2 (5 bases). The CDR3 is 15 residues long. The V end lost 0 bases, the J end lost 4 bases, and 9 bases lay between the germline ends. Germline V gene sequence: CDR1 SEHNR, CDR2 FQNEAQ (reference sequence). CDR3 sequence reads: CASSLARGATGELFF. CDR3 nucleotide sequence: TGTGCCAGCAGCTTAGCCCGGGGAGCCACCGGGGAGCTGTTTTTT.

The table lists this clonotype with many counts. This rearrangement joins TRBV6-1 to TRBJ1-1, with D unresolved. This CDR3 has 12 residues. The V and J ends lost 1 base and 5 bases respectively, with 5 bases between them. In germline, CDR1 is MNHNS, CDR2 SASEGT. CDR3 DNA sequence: TGTGCCAGCAGTGAAGTTGGGACTGAAGCTTTCTTT. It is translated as CASSEVGTEAFF.

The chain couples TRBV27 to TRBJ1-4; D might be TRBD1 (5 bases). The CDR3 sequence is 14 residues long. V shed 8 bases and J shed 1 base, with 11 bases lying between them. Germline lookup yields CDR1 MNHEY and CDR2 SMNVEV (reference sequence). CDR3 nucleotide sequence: TGTGCCAGCGGGGCAGGGCTAACTAATGAAAAACTGTTTTTT. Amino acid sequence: CASGAGLTNEKLFF.

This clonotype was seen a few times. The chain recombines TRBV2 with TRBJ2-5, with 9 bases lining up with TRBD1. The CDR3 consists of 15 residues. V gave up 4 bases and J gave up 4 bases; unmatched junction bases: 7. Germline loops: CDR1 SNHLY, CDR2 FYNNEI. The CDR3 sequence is CASSGGTGYPETQYF. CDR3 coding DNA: TGTGCCAGCAGTGGTGGGACAGGGTATCCAGAGACCCAGTACTTC.

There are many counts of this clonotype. CDR3 in amino acids: CASSPPWAIANEQFF. The CDR3 nucleotides are TGTGCCAGCAGCCCCCCATGGGCAATCGCAAATGAGCAGTTCTTC. The rearrangement joins TRBV7-2 to TRBJ2-1; the D is unclear. The CDR3 length is 15 residues. Germline V CDR1 and CDR2: SGHTA, FQGNSA. V was shortened by 5 bases and J by 7 bases, with 18 bases between the two germline ends.

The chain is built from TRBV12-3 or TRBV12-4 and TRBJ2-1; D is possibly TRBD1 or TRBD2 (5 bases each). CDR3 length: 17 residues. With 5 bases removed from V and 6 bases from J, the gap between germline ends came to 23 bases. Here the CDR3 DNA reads TGTGCCAGCAGTCCAATCCCCGGGACCACATTCCTCAATGAGCAGTTCTTC. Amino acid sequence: CASSPIPGTTFLNEQFF.

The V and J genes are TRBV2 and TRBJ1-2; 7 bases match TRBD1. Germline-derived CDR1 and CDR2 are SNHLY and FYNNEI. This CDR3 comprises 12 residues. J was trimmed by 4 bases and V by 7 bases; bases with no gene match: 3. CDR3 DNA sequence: TGTGCCAGCAAGGGGACAGCCTATGGCTACACCTTC. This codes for CASKGTAYGYTF.

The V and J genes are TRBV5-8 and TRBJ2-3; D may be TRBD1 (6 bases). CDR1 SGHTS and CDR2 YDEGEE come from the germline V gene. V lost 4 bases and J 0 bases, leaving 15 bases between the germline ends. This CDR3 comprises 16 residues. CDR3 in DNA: TGTGCCAGCAGCCGCCCCGGACAGTCTAGCACAGATACGCAGTATTTT. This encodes CASSRPGQSSTDTQYF.

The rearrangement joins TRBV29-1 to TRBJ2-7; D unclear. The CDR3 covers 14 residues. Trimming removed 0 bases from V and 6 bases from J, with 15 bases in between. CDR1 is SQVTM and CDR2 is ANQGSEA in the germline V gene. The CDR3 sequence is CSVEDLESGIEQYF. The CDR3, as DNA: TGCAGCGTTGAAGATCTAGAGAGTGGGATCGAGCAGTACTTC.

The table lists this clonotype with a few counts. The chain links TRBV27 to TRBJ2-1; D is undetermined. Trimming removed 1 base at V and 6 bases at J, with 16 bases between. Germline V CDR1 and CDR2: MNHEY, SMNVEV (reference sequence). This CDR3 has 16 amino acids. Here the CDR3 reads CASSLLSPVHPNEQFF. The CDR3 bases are TGTGCCAGCAGTTTATTGTCCCCAGTCCACCCCAATGAGCAGTTCTTC.

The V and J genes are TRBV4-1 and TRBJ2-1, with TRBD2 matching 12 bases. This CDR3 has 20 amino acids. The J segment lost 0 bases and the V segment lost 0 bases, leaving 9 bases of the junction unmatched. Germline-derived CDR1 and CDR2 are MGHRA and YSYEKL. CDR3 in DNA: TGCGCCAGCAGCCAAGATTCAGGACTAGCGGGGTCCCGCTCCTACAATGAGCAGTTCTTC. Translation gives CASSQDSGLAGSRSYNEQFF.

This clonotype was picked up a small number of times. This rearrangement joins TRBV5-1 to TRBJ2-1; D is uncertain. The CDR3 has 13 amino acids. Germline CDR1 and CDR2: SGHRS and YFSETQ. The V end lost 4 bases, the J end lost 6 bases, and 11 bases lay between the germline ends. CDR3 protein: CASSQALGNEQFF. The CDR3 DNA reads TGCGCCAGCAGCCAGGCACTGGGCAATGAGCAGTTCTTC.